This T cell receptor (beta chain) was documented in a study of T cell clones after liver transplantation. Study in general: A pre-transplant mixed lymphocyte reaction with TCRbeta sequencing defined graft-donor-reactive clones followed in post-transplant blood.

Repertoires were generated with immunoSEQ multiplex PCR, while TCRdb's copy carries only in-frame clones and drops some. The sample holds 35,000 to 45,000 clones, just over 85% seen once. Findings of the study overall: Graft donor-reactive T cells may have migrated into the graft rather than being deleted.

Comments on this clone: Its antigen remains unknown.

This TCR was recovered from a human patient who received a liver transplant. Some T cells may be supplied by the graft donor. Material: CD4+ T cells from blood, obtained 24 months after liver transplant.

CDR3 in DNA: TGTGCCTGGAGCGTTATGGGGACTAGCGGGAGGAGGCAAGAGACCCAGTACTTC. Its translation is CAWSVMGTSGRRQETQYF. The genes are TRBV30 and TRBJ2-5; 15 nucleotides agree with TRBD2. Trimming cost V 3 bases and J 2 bases; bases outside gene matches: 10. This CDR3 comprises 18 residues. The germline V gene has CDR1 GTSNPN and CDR2 SVGIG (reference sequence).